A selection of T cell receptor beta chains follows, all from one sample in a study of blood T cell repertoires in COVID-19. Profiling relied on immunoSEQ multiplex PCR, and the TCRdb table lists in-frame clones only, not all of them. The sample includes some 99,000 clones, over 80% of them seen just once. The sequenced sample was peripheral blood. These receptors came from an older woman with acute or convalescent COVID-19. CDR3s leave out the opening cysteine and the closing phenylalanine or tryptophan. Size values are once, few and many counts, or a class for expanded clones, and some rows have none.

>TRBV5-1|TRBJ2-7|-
ASSLAGAGSAYEQY
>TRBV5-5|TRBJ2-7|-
ASSLGQSSSYEQY
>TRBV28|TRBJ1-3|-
ASSLIGTYSGNTIY
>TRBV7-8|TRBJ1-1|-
ASSLEAGGGTEAF
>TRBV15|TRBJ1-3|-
ATSILRGPRGNTIY
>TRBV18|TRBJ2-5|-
ASSLRQGETQY
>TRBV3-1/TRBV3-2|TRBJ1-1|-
ASSPAPGSGAEAF
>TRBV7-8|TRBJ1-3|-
ASSLRDRVTRGNTIY
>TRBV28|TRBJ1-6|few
ASISAGGYNSPLH
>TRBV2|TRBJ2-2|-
ASSEGLAGVRELF
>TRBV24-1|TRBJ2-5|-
ATSDSLGVPEY
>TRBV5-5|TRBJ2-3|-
ASSLDRVGTQY
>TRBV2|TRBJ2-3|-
ARRAVDTQY
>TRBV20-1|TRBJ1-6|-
SAGGRGIRSPLH
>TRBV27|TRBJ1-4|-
ASSIPLGQGNEKLF
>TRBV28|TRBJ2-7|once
ASSSSGTGVNEQY
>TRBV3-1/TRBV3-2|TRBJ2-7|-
ASSQGSGSGQY
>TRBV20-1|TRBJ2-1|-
SASHGQGGYNEQF
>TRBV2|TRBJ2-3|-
ASSAHPRPSGVDTQY
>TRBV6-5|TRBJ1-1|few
ASSGHYTEAF
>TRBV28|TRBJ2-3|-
ASSLSSTDTQY
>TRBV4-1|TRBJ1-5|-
ASSIQGSNQPQH
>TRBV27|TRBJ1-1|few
ASRQDRGNTEAF
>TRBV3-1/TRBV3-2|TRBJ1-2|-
ASSPPWRGHGYT
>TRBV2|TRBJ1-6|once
ASSDQGGPSPLH
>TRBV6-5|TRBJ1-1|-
ASNIRDRGYTEAF
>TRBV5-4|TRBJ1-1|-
ASSLPGQMNTEAF
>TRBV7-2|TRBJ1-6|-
ASSLSGILPSPLH
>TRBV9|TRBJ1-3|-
ASSVQGAGNTIY
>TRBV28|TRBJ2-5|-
ASRQGGGETQY
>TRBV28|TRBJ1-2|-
ASRVGRVLHGYT
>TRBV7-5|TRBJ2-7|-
ANEIHSGTNTYEQY
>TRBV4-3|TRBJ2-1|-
ASSQLAGAVDEQF
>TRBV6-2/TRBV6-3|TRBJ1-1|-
ASSYRYTEAF
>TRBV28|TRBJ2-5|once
ASSFGTEETQY
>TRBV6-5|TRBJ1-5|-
DTRRGNQPQH
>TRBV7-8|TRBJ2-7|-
ASSLHQRREGDEQY
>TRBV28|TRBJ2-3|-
ASSPPASGATDTQY
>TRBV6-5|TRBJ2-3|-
ASTRQATDTQY
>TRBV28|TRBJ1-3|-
ASSMTGTGNTIY
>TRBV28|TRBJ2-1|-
ASSGAGSNEQF
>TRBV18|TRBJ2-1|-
ASSPLAGRYNEQF
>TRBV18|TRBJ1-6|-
ASSLGQGLNSPLH
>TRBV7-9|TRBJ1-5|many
ASGQTGGEGQPQH
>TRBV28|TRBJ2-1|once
ASNVLGGTSYNEQF
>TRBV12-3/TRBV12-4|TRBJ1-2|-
ASSPRGQGYT
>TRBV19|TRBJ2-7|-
ASSTWGVGYEQY
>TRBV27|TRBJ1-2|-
ASSLSRSYYGYT
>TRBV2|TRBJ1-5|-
ASRDTQSQPQH